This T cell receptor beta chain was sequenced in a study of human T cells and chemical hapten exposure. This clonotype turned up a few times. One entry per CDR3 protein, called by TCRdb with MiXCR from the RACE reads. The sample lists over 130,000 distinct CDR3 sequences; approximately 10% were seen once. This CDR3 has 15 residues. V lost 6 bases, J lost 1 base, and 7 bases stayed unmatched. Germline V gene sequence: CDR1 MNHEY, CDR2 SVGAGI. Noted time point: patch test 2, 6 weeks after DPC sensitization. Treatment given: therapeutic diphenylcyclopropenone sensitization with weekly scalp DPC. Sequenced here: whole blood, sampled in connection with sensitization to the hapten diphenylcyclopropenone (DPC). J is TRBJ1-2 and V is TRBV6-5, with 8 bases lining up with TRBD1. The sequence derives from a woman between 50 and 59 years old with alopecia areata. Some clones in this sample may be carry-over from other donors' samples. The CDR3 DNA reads TGTGCCAGCAGGCCAGACAGGGGTTTTAACTATGGCTACACCTTC. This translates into CASRPDRGFNYGYTF.